The source of this T cell receptor beta chain is a study of glioma-infiltrating T cells after dendritic cell vaccination (dated by TCRdb to about 2016). A note on the overall study: The cohort included some 15 glioblastoma patients drawn from Phase I and II dendritic cell vaccination trials, of whom 9 were newly diagnosed and 6 had recurrent disease. Between the early 2000s and the early 2010s, the patients were given dendritic cell vaccination pulsed with autologous tumor lysate. The vaccine consisted of monocyte-derived dendritic cells cultured less than eight days with IL-4 and GM-CSF, then pulsed overnight with autologous tumor lysate. Each patient was given three intradermal dendritic cell vaccine injections, spaced two weeks apart, in the arm below the axilla. Tumor-infiltrating lymphocyte content was quantified and tumor and blood repertoires were compared in dendritic cell-vaccinated glioblastoma patients by deep sequencing of TCR beta CDR3 regions. TCR sequencing metrics, including TIL content and tumor-blood repertoire overlap, were correlated with survival after dendritic cell vaccination. Study-wide findings and limitations: The cohort was small and heterogeneous, few patients had complete blood and tumor sets, and even fewer had initial-recurrent tumor pairs. After dendritic cell vaccination, a higher estimated pretreatment TIL content predicted longer time to progression and overall survival. The TCR overlap response model with three groups was called speculative and said to need prospective validation. No direct relationship between TCR clonality and survival was found, suggesting that a diverse polyclonal response may matter.

CDR1 and CDR2, per the germline V gene, are MRHNA and SNTAGT. From the cysteine through the phenylalanine, the CDR3 covers 14 amino acids. Here the CDR3 DNA is all that survives: 42 bases in frame from base 1. Relative to germline, V is missing 6 bases and J is missing 8 bases, with 7 bases of the junction outside any gene match. TCRB CDR3 regions were amplified from approximately 2 ug genomic DNA, or all available DNA if less, using the immunoSEQ assay. The multiplex PCR relied on 60 forward primers for TCR V beta segments and 13 reverse primers for J beta segments. To estimate reads per starting template, synthetic control templates were spiked into each sample at limiting dilution. The Illumina HiSeq System generated sequencing reads of 87 bp. The study's processing was this. PCR and sequencing errors were removed by a nearest neighbor algorithm that merged closely related sequences. TCR overlap was measured as the percentage of unique tumor TCR beta sequences also present in the same patient's peripheral blood. The table comes from immuneACCESS by way of TCRdb, which keeps in-frame sequences with V and J called. Part of the clones is missing from these tables; in studies checked, under half for an unresolved V gene and the rest for unknown reasons. V and J calls and clone size come straight from that table; D and trimming were deduced from the DNA. For this sample there are about 65,000 clones; 86% appear just once. About 9.9% of the sample is held by the ten biggest clonotypes.

Worth noting for this clone: It has no known antigen specificity. The record has no base qualities; no much larger clone is one base away.

Read against the paper, the sample's time point label means: after dendritic cell vaccination, including at tumor progression/relapse. Selection of patients required sufficient residual fresh-frozen tumor tissue and over two years of available survival data. None of the glioblastoma patients carried an isocitrate dehydrogenase mutation, although molecular status otherwise varied. PBMC collection took place before vaccination, two weeks after the third vaccination, and at tumor progression if progression occurred. The Qiagen DNeasy Blood extraction Kit was used for extraction of genomic DNA. This material consisted of blood, taken after dendritic cell vaccination. This TCR was recovered from a human donor with glioblastoma. The chain is encoded by TRBV6-4 joined to TRBJ2-1, and 10 bases in between align with TRBD1. The CDR3 has the sequence CASSPGTGVHEQFF. The DNA sequence is as follows: TGTGCCAGCAGCCCCGGGACAGGGGTTCATGAGCAGTTCTTC.